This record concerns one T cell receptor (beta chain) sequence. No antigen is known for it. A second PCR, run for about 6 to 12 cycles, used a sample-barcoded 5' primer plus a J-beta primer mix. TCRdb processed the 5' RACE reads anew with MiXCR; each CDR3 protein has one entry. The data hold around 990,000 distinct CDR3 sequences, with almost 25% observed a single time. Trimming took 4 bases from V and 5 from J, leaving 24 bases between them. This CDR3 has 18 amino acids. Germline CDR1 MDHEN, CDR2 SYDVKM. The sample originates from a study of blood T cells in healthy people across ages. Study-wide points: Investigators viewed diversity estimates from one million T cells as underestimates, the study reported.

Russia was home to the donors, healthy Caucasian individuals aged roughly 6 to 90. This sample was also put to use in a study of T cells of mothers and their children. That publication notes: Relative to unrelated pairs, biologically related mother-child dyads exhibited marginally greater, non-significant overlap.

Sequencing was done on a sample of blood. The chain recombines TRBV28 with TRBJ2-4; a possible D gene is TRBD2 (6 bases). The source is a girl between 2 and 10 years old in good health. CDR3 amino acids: CASSSYDHPGEMENIQYF. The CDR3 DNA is TGTGCCAGCAGTTCGTACGACCACCCGGGAGAGATGGAAAACATTCAGTACTTC.